These 20 T cell receptor beta chains were sequenced from one sample in a study of T cell responses to AZD1222 COVID-19 vaccine. Clones were sequenced by immunoSEQ multiplex PCR, and TCRdb holds only the in-frame ones, with some missing. This table holds around 160,000 clones, around 92% found once. The source was peripheral blood, collected 28 days after the second AZD1222 dose. The receptors here all came from an adult who received the AZD1222 COVID-19 vaccine.

This clone showed up just once. The CDR3 DNA follows: TGCGCCAGCAGCGGGCGGGACAGTGCGAACACTGAAGCTTTCTTT. Translating gives CASSGRDSANTEAFF. The genes are TRBV5-1 and TRBJ1-1, with TRBD1 matching over 7 bases. The CDR3 loop spans 15 amino acids. CDR1 SGHRS and CDR2 YFSETQ come from the germline V gene. Losses at the gene ends were 4 bases for V and 1 base for J; bases not matched to a gene: 7.

V and J are TRBV7-2 and TRBJ2-1; TRBD2 might be the D (5 bases). The V end was cut by 1 base, the J end by 5 bases, with 12 bases between. Germline-derived CDR1 and CDR2 are SGHTA and FQGNSA. The CDR3 runs to 15 residues. CDR3 bases: TGTGCCAGCAGCTTAGTTCGAGGGTTAAACAATGAGCAGTTCTTC. Translation gives CASSLVRGLNNEQFF.

The V and J genes are TRBV15 and TRBJ1-1, with TRBD1 matching over 7 bases. V was pared by 5 bases and J by 10 bases, with 7 bases of the junction left unmatched. This CDR3 comprises 12 residues. CDR1 and CDR2 from the germline V gene are LNHNV and YYDKDF (reference sequence). The CDR3 here is CATSQDRAGAFF. In DNA, the CDR3 is TGTGCCACCAGCCAAGACAGGGCCGGAGCTTTCTTT.

V and J are TRBV7-5 and TRBJ1-5; TRBD1, the table's D call, lacks a check against the DNA. TRBV7-5 is a pseudogene. CDR3 length: 19 residues. The CDR3: CARSLLVQGVRILNQPQHF. CDR3 DNA sequence: TGTGCCAGAAGCCTCCTCGTGCAGGGGGTCCGGATACTAAATCAGCCCCAGCATTTT.

J is TRBJ2-7 and V is TRBV7-9; 7 nucleotides align to TRBD1. With 3 bases clipped from V and 3 bases from J, the junction kept 5 bases outside the gene matches. CDR3 length equals 14 residues. From germline, CDR1 is SEHNR and CDR2 FQNEAQ (reference sequence). The CDR3 region has the DNA TGTGCCAGCAGCTTCTCCGGGACAGACTACGAGCAGTACTTC. It codes for CASSFSGTDYEQYF. The entire variable domain, with the rest obtained from reference TRBV7-9 and TRBJ2-7, is as follows: DTGVSQNPRHKITKRGQNVTFRCDPISEHNRLYWYRQTLGQGPEFLTYFQNEAQLEKSRLLSDRFSAERPKGSFSTLEIQRTEQGDSAMYLCASSFSGTDYEQYFGPGTRLTVT.

The chain links TRBV19 to TRBJ1-1; D not certain. The CDR3 consists of 12 residues. Trimming removed 5 bases at V and 2 bases at J, with 6 bases between. From germline, CDR1 is LNHDA and CDR2 SQIVND (reference sequence). In nucleotides, the CDR3 is TGTGCCAGTAGTGGAACAAACACTGAAGCTTTCTTT. It is translated as CASSGTNTEAFF.

J is TRBJ1-1 and V is TRBV7-9; perhaps TRBD1 as D (5 bases). Between the trimmed V and J ends, which lost 2 bases and 6 bases, there was a span of 13 bases. Germline values: CDR1 SEHNR, CDR2 FQNEAQ (reference sequence). This CDR3 spans 14 amino acids. The CDR3 DNA is TGTGCCAGCAGCTTATTTGAACCGGGGGCTGAAGCTTTCTTT. Protein: CASSLFEPGAEAFF.

V and J are TRBV20-1 and TRBJ1-2; no clear D. Germline V gene data show CDR1 as DFQATT and CDR2 as SNEGSKA (reference sequence). This CDR3 is 11 amino acids long. V was cut by 6 bases and J by 8 bases, with 13 bases left in between. The CDR3 DNA sequence: TGCAGTGCCCCACAAACGAGAGGCTACACCTTC. It encodes CSAPQTRGYTF.

Here the CDR3 reads CASSLARGFRTEAFF. DNA for the CDR3: TGTGCCAGCAGCTTAGCGCGGGGCTTTAGAACTGAAGCTTTCTTT. The chain combines TRBV7-9 with TRBJ1-1; D is perhaps TRBD1 (5 bases). Trimming cost V 0 bases and J 5 bases, with 13 bases left between them. The CDR3 runs to 15 residues. Germline V gene data show CDR1 as SEHNR and CDR2 as FQNEAQ (reference sequence).

This clone appeared a single time. The rearrangement joins TRBV2 to TRBJ2-7, with TRBD2 matching over 8 bases. The CDR3 totals 16 residues. Looked up from germline, CDR1 is SNHLY and CDR2 is FYNNEI. The junction had 16 bases not matched to a gene; V was cut back by 5 bases and J by 7 bases. The CDR3 spells CASSKRAGVPSGEQYF. CDR3 coding DNA: TGTGCCAGCAGTAAGCGAGCGGGAGTTCCTTCTGGGGAGCAGTACTTC.

The genes are TRBV5-1 and TRBJ2-1, with 10 bases aligning to TRBD2. CDR1 and CDR2 from the germline V gene are SGHRS and YFSETQ. The CDR3 covers 16 residues. With V trimmed by 5 bases and J by 2 bases, 7 bases remained unmatched. This chain's CDR3 is CASSRLAGATYNEQFF. In DNA form, the CDR3 reads TGCGCCAGCAGTAGACTAGCGGGCGCCACCTACAATGAGCAGTTCTTC. The whole variable domain, filled in from reference TRBV5-1 and TRBJ2-1, reads KAGVTQTPRYLIKTRGQQVTLSCSPISGHRSVSWYQQTPGQGLQFLFEYFSETQRNKGNFPGRFSGRQFSNSRSEMNVSTLELGDSALYLCASSRLAGATYNEQFFGPGTRLTVL.

This clone was observed a single time. The chain uses TRBV7-2 and TRBJ2-2; tentative D call: TRBD1 (6 bases). Trimming shortened V by 5 bases and J by 6 bases, and 13 bases separated the two germline ends. This CDR3 comprises 14 residues. Germline assignment: CDR1 SGHTA and CDR2 FQGNSA. The CDR3 DNA is TGTGCCAGCAGCCTCCACAGGGCAGCCGGGGAGCTGTTTTTT. This codes for CASSLHRAAGELFF.

The gene calls are TRBV10-3 and TRBJ2-3, with 8 bases that match TRBD2. CDR1 and CDR2 (germline): ENHRY, SYGVKD. V was pared by 0 bases and J by 6 bases, with 5 bases of the junction left unmatched. This CDR3 has 15 amino acids. The CDR3 coding sequence is TGTGCCATCAGTGAGTCTGGGACTAGGACGGATACGCAGTATTTT. Translation: CAISESGTRTDTQYF.

This clone was picked up one time. The CDR3 sequence is CASSLWGVGTSGLSHNEQFF. DNA for the CDR3: TGTGCCAGCAGTTTATGGGGCGTGGGGACTAGCGGCCTGAGCCACAATGAGCAGTTCTTC. The chain joins TRBV27 to TRBJ2-1; TRBD2 aligns across 11 bases. This CDR3 comprises 20 residues. The germline CDR1 and CDR2 sequences are MNHEY and SMNVEV (reference sequence). V gave up 1 base and J gave up 5 bases; unmatched junction bases: 16.

V is TRBV19 and J is TRBJ2-1, with unresolved D. The CDR3 is made up of 15 amino acids. Trimming pared 2 bases from V and 8 bases from J, leaving 16 bases between. CDR1 is LNHDA, CDR2 SQIVND, per germline (reference sequence). As DNA, the CDR3 is TGTGCCAGTAGTATAAGACTGACGAGCGCATATGAGCAGTTCTTC. This gives the protein CASSIRLTSAYEQFF.

The chain uses TRBV4-1 and TRBJ1-3, with no clear D. CDR3 length: 15 amino acids. The germline CDR1 and CDR2 sequences are MGHRA and YSYEKL. Between the trimmed V and J ends, which lost 3 bases and 0 bases, there was a span of 9 bases. CDR3 protein: CASSQLISSGNTIYF. The CDR3 nucleotides are TGCGCCAGCAGCCAGCTGATTTCCTCTGGAAACACCATATATTTT.

This clone was seen just once. The sample has other DNA sequences that encode this CDR3 too. The CDR3 region has the DNA TGCAGTGCCCCACTGGGGGGAGATGCTTTCTTT. It codes for CSAPLGGDAFF. The V and J genes are TRBV20-1 and TRBJ1-1, with a weak D call TRBD1 (5 bases). Germline assignment: CDR1 DFQATT and CDR2 SNEGSKA (reference sequence). V was cut by 6 bases and J by 11 bases, with 16 bases left in between. The CDR3 has 11 residues.

The rearrangement links TRBV11-2 to TRBJ2-3, with D unresolved. The CDR3 covers 15 residues. Germline assignment: CDR1 SGHAT and CDR2 FQNNGV. Trimming removed 2 bases at V and 0 bases at J, with 9 bases between. The CDR3 sequence: CASSLMESSTDTQYF. The CDR3 region has the DNA TGTGCCAGCAGCTTAATGGAGTCTAGCACAGATACGCAGTATTTT.

This sequence joins TRBV7-9 and TRBJ2-1, with 9 bases aligning to TRBD1. CDR1 and CDR2 from the germline V gene are SEHNR and FQNEAQ (reference sequence). The CDR3 length is 15 residues. The J segment lost 5 bases and the V segment lost 2 bases, leaving 4 bases of the junction unmatched. Written as DNA, the CDR3 is TGTGCCAGCAGCTTATTCTGGGACAGGGACAATGAGCAGTTCTTC. Translating gives CASSLFWDRDNEQFF.

This clone was seen only once. This chain joins TRBV4-3 and TRBJ2-7, with 8 bases that match TRBD2. Per germline, CDR1 LGHNA and CDR2 YSLEER. The CDR3 has 16 residues. Trimming removed 0 bases from V and 0 bases from J; junction bases left unmatched: 4. Here the CDR3 DNA reads TGCGCCAGCAGCCAAGAGAACAGCGGGAGCTCCTACGAGCAGTACTTC. Protein sequence: CASSQENSGSSYEQYF.